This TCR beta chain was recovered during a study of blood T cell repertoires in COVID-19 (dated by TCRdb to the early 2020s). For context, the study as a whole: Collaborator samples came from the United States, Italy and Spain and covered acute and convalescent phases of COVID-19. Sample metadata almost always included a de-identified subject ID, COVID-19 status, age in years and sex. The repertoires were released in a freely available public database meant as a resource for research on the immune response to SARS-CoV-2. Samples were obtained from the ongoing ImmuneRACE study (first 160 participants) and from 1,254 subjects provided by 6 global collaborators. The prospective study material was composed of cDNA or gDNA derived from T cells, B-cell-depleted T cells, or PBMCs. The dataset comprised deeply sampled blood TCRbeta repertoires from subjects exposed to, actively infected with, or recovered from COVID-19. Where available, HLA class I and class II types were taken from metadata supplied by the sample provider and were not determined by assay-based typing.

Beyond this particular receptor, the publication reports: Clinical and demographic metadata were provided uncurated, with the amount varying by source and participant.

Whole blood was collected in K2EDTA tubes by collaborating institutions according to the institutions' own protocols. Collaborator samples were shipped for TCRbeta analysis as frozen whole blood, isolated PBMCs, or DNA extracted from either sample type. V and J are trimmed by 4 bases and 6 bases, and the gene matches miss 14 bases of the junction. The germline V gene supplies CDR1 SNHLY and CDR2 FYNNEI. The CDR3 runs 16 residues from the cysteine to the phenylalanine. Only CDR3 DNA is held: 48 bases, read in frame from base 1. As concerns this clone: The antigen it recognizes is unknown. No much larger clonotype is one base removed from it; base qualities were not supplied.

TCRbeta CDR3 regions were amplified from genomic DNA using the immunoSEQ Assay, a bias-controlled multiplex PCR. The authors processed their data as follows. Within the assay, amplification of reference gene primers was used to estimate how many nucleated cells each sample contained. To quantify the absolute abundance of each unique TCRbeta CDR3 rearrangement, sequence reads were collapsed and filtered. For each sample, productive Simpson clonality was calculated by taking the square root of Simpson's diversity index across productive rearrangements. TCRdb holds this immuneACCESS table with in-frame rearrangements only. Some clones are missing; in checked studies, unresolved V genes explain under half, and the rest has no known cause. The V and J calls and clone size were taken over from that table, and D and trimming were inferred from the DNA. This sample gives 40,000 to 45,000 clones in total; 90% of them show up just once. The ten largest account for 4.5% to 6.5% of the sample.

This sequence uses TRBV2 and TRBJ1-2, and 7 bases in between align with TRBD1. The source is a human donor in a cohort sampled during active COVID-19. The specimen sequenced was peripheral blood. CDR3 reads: CASSVVQGQTKNGYTF. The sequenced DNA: TGTGCCAGCAGTGTTGTCCAGGGACAGACAAAAAATGGCTACACCTTC.